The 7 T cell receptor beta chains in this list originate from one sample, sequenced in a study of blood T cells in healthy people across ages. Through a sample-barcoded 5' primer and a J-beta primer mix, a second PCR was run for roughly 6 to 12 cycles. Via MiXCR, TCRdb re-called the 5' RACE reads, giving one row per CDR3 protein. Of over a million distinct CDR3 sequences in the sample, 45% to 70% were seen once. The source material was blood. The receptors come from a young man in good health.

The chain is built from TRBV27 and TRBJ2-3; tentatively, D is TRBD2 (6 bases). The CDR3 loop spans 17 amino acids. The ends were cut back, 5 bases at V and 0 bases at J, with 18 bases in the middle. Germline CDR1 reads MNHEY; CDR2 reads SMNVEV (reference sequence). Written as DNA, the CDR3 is TGTGCCAGCAGTCTGCTTGTGCTAGGGACTAGCACAGATACGCAGTATTTT. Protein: CASSLLVLGTSTDTQYF.

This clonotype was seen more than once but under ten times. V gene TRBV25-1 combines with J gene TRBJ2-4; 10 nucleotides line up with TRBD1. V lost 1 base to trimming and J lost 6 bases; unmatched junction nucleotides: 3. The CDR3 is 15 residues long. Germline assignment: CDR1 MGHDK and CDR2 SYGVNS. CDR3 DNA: TGTGCCAGCAGTGAATCGGGACAGGGGTTAAACATTCAGTACTTC. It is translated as CASSESGQGLNIQYF.

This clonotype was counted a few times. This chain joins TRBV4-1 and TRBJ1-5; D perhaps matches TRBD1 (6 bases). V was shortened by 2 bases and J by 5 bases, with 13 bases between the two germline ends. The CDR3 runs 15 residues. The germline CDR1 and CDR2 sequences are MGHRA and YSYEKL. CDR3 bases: TGCGCCAGCAGCCAAACATCACAGGGTTATCAGCCCCAGCATTTT. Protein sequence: CASSQTSQGYQPQHF.

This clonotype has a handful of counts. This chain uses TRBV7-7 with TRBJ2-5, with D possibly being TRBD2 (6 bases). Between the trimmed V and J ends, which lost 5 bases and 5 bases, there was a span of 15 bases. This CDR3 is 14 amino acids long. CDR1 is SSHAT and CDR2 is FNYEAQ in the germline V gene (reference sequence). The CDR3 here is CASSLGTPRETQYF. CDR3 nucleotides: TGTGCCAGCAGCCTGGGGACTCCGCGGGAGACCCAGTACTTC.

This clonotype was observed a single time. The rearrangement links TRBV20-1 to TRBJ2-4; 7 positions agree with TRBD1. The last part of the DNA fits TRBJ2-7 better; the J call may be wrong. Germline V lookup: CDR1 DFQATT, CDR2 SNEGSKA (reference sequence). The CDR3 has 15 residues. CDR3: CSARDSGTASYEQYF. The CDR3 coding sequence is TGCAGTGCTAGAGATTCCGGGACAGCATCCTACGAGCAGTACTTC.

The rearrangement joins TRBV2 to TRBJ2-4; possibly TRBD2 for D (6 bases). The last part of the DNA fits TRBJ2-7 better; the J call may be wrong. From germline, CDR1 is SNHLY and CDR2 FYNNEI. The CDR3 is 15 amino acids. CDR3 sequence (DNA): TGTGCCAGCAGTGTATTTATTCGGGGAGGCCACGAGCAGTACTTC. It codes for CASSVFIRGGHEQYF.

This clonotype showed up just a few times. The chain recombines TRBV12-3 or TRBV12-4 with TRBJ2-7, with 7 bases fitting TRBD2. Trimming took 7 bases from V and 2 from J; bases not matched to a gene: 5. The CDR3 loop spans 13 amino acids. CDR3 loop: CASTAGTTYEQYF. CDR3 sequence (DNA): TGTGCCAGCACCGCCGGGACTACCTACGAGCAGTACTTC.